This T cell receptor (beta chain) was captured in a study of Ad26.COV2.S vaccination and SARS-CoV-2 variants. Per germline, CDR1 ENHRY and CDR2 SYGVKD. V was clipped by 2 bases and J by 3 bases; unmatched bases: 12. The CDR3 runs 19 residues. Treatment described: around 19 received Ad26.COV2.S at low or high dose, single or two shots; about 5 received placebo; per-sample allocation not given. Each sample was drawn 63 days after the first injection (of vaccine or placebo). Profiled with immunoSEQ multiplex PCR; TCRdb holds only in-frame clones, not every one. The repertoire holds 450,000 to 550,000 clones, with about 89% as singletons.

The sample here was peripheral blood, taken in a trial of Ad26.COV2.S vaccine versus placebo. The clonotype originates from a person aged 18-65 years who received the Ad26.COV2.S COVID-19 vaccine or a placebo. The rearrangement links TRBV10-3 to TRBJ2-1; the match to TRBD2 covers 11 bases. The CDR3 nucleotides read TGTGCCATCAGTGAGCCCCCCTCTCTAGCGGGGGGATTCTACAATGAGCAGTTCTTC. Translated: CAISEPPSLAGGFYNEQFF.